The rows below give T cell receptor beta chains drawn from one sample of a study of CD8+ T cells in alopecia areata. Only in-frame clones appear in the TCRdb table, and some are missing; sequencing was by immunoSEQ multiplex PCR. The sample holds over 120,000 clones, around 50% seen once. The input for sequencing was CD8+ T cells sorted from blood, taken at week 4, from a patient treated with tofacitinib. The receptors come from a human donor with alopecia areata. The CDR3 runs from the conserved cysteine through the conserved F or W. A D gene is named only where the DNA matches it firmly. A clone size is listed for some rows: how often the clone was seen (once, few, many), or a class if it is expanded.

v_gene	d_gene	abundance	j_gene	CDR3aa	CDR3nt
TRBV7-8	-	-	TRBJ2-7	CASSPWDSRSTYEQYF	TGTGCCAGCAGCCCCTGGGACTCCCGGTCTACCTACGAGCAGTACTTC
TRBV18	-	few	TRBJ2-5	CASSAQETQYF	TGTGCCAGCTCCGCCCAAGAGACCCAGTACTTC
TRBV14	TRBD1	few	TRBJ2-7	CASSQRGGQVYEQYF	TGTGCCAGCAGCCAGAGGGGCGGACAGGTCTACGAGCAGTACTTC
TRBV6-5	-	-	TRBJ2-4	CASSYVVRIQYF	TGTGCCAGCAGTTACGTGGTAAGGATTCAGTACTTC
TRBV2	-	few	TRBJ1-2	CASRSTRADGYTF	TGTGCCAGCAGATCGACGCGGGCGGATGGCTACACCTTC
TRBV5-4	-	-	TRBJ1-1	CASPGLGITEAFF	TGTGCCAGCCCCGGATTGGGGATCACTGAAGCTTTCTTT
TRBV2	TRBD1	once	TRBJ2-7	CARIYVGQDGSYEQYF	TGTGCCAGGATTTACGTGGGACAGGATGGTTCCTACGAGCAGTACTTC
TRBV13	-	-	TRBJ2-7	CASSLYREGNEQYF	TGTGCCAGCAGCTTATACAGGGAGGGGAACGAGCAGTACTTC
TRBV10-3	-	-	TRBJ2-1	CAIRGDGSSYNEQFF	TGTGCCATCAGGGGAGACGGGAGCTCCTACAATGAGCAGTTCTTC
TRBV7-9	-	-	TRBJ1-1	CASSTGNKNTEAFF	TGTGCCAGCAGCACTGGGAACAAGAACACTGAAGCTTTCTTT
TRBV2	-	-	TRBJ2-7	CASSPDWGYEQYF	TGTGCCAGCAGTCCTGACTGGGGCTACGAGCAGTACTTC
TRBV5-5	TRBD1	few	TRBJ2-2	CASSPGQRNTGELFF	TGTGCCAGCAGCCCGGGACAGCGAAACACCGGGGAGCTGTTTTTT
TRBV7-2	-	-	TRBJ2-7	CASSWRGSYEQYF	TGTGCCAGCAGTTGGAGGGGATCCTACGAGCAGTACTTC
TRBV13	-	-	TRBJ1-2	CASSVGASAYGYTF	TGTGCCAGCAGTGTCGGGGCAAGCGCCTATGGCTACACCTTC
TRBV13	TRBD2	-	TRBJ2-1	CASSLPSSGGLDEQFF	TGTGCCAGCAGCCTTCCATCTAGCGGGGGGTTGGATGAGCAGTTCTTC
TRBV29-1	TRBD1	few	TRBJ2-2	CSVETRGRKTGELFF	TGCAGCGTTGAGACGAGGGGGCGCAAAACCGGGGAGCTGTTTTTT
TRBV7-2	-	-	TRBJ2-7	CASSLARDRVYEQYF	TGTGCCAGCAGCTTAGCCAGGGATCGGGTCTACGAGCAGTACTTC
TRBV27	-	-	TRBJ1-2	CASSTDSRNYGYTF	TGTGCCAGCAGTACGGACAGCCGTAACTATGGCTACACCTTC
TRBV29-1	-	few	TRBJ2-5	CSVDLGWQLETQYF	TGCAGCGTTGATTTAGGGTGGCAGTTGGAGACCCAGTACTTC
TRBV6-5	-	-	TRBJ2-7	CASSYSAADYEQYF	TGTGCCAGCAGTTACTCGGCGGCGGACTACGAGCAGTACTTC
TRBV7-9	-	many	TRBJ2-4	CASSSPGLEENIQYF	TGTGCCAGCAGCTCCCCAGGCCTGGAGGAAAACATTCAGTACTTC
TRBV13	-	-	TRBJ1-2	CASSYQGIYGYTF	TGTGCCAGCAGCTACCAGGGCATATATGGCTACACCTTC
TRBV7-8	-	-	TRBJ2-7	CASSLVVGSSYEQYF	TGTGCCAGCAGCTTAGTTGTAGGGAGCTCCTACGAGCAGTACTTC
TRBV10-3	-	once	TRBJ2-3	CAISESRQGHTDTQYF	TGTGCCATCAGTGAGTCGAGGCAGGGTCATACAGATACGCAGTATTTT
TRBV30	-	medium-sized	TRBJ2-2	CAWNRGTGELFF	TGTGCCTGGAATCGCGGCACCGGGGAGCTGTTTTTT
TRBV5-6	TRBD2	-	TRBJ2-1	CASSGGGALDNEQFF	TGTGCCAGCAGCGGCGGGGGGGCGTTGGACAATGAGCAGTTCTTC
TRBV7-9	-	-	TRBJ2-2	CASSLATGELFF	TGTGCCAGCAGCTTAGCCACCGGGGAGCTGTTTTTT
TRBV27	-	-	TRBJ2-7	CASSPHLDGTYEQYF	TGTGCCAGCAGTCCTCACTTGGACGGTACCTACGAGCAGTACTTC
TRBV5-1	-	-	TRBJ1-5	CASSLEGAFNQPQHF	TGCGCCAGCAGCTTGGAAGGAGCGTTTAATCAGCCCCAGCATTTT
TRBV19	-	many	TRBJ1-1	CASSIWEGNEAFF	TGTGCCAGTAGTATATGGGAGGGGAATGAAGCTTTCTTT
TRBV5-6	TRBD1	few	TRBJ1-1	CASRDDRGNTEAFF	TGTGCCAGCAGAGACGACAGGGGCAACACTGAAGCTTTCTTT
TRBV29-1	-	-	TRBJ2-7	CSVWDYEQYF	TGCAGCGTATGGGACTACGAGCAGTACTTC
TRBV6-5	TRBD1	-	TRBJ1-1	CASSYGTGEAFF	TGTGCCAGCAGTTACGGGACAGGGGAAGCTTTCTTT
TRBV30	-	-	TRBJ1-2	CACTGPYGYTF	TGTGCCTGCACAGGGCCCTATGGCTACACCTTC
TRBV5-4	TRBD1	-	TRBJ2-5	CASSLAGTGGVETQYF	TGTGCCAGCAGCTTGGCCGGGACAGGGGGCGTAGAGACCCAGTACTTC
TRBV29-1	-	few	TRBJ2-2	CSVLSTGYTGELFF	TGCAGCGTTTTAAGTACGGGGTACACCGGGGAGCTGTTTTTT
TRBV29-1	TRBD1	-	TRBJ2-7	CSVEVGQGSYEQYF	TGCAGCGTTGAAGTGGGACAGGGTTCCTACGAGCAGTACTTC
TRBV4-3	TRBD1	-	TRBJ2-7	CASSQDETGNEQYF	TGCGCCAGCAGCCAAGATGAGACAGGGAACGAGCAGTACTTC
TRBV27	-	-	TRBJ2-1	CASSLTGSYNEQFF	TGTGCCAGCAGTTTGACAGGCTCCTACAATGAGCAGTTCTTC
TRBV7-2	TRBD1	-	TRBJ1-4	CASTGGADEKLFF	TGTGCCAGTACAGGGGGCGCGGATGAAAAACTGTTTTTT
TRBV5-6	TRBD1	once	TRBJ2-5	CASSLGTGVETQYF	TGTGCCAGCAGCTTGGGCACAGGGGTCGAGACCCAGTACTTC
TRBV6-6	TRBD1	-	TRBJ2-7	CASSYSAGTGDHEQYF	TGTGCCAGCAGTTACTCGGCCGGGACAGGGGACCACGAGCAGTACTTC
TRBV30	TRBD1	-	TRBJ1-2	CAHNPTGGGYGYTF	TGTGCCCACAACCCAACAGGGGGCGGCTATGGCTACACCTTC
TRBV9	TRBD2	once	TRBJ2-7	CASSPYSGTNHEQYF	TGTGCCAGCAGCCCTTACTCCGGGACTAATCACGAGCAGTACTTC
TRBV2	TRBD2	-	TRBJ2-7	CASSDRLEGSGGQYF	TGTGCCAGCAGTGATCGGTTGGAAGGGAGCGGGGGGCAGTACTTC
TRBV12-5	TRBD1	few	TRBJ1-5	CASGLGRTGDQPQHF	TGTGCTAGTGGTTTGGGACGGACAGGGGATCAGCCCCAGCATTTT